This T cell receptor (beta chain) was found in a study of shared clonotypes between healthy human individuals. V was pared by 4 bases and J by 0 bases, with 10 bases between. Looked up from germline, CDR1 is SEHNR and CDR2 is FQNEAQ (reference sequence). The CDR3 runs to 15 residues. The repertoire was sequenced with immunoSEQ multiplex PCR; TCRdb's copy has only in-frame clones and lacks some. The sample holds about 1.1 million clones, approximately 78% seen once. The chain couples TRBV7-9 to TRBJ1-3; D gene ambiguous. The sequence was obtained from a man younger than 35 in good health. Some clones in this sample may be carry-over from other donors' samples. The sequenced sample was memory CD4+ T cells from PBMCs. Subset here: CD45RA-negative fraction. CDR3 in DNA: TGTGCCAGCAGCTCGACACCCCTCTCTGGAAACACCATATATTTT. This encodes CASSSTPLSGNTIYF.